This T cell receptor (beta chain) is drawn from a study of CD8 T cells in ankylosing spondylitis. Study-level findings and limits: Disease-linked clones bore a CD8+ phenotype and were relatively rare in peripheral blood. Earlier reports found some motif variants in synovial fluid and blood in reactive arthritis. A motif of seven or eight highly homologous TCR beta variants was seen as apparently characteristic of ankylosing spondylitis blood.

The trim removed 3 bases at V and 12 bases at J, leaving 4 bases unmatched. Germline V gene sequence: CDR1 LGHNA, CDR2 YNFKEQ. The CDR3 has 12 amino acids. Using its own MiXCR run on the 5' RACE reads, TCRdb lists one record per CDR3 protein. The table lists more than 300,000 distinct CDR3 sequences, roughly 8% of them singletons. A remark on this clonotype: Antigen: not known.

Sequencing input: blood, either unsorted or a sorted T cell fraction (not recorded which). The rearrangement joins TRBV4-2 to TRBJ2-1, with 8 bases fitting TRBD2. The clonotype was recovered from a male donor with ankylosing spondylitis. CDR3 coding DNA: TGTGCCAGCAGCCACCCGGGACTAGGGCAGTTCTTC. This sequence encodes CASSHPGLGQFF.